These 6 T cell receptor beta chains were all obtained from the same sample, sequenced in a study of T cell clones after liver transplantation. TCRdb's table, derived via immunoSEQ multiplex PCR, lists solely in-frame clones and lacks some. The sample records fewer than 70,000 clones, 65% to 75% being singletons. This sample comprised CD4+ T cells from blood, obtained before liver transplant. These receptors originate from a human donor who received a liver transplant.

This chain joins TRBV15 and TRBJ1-2; no clear D gene. The CDR3 runs 14 residues. CDR1 and CDR2 (germline): LNHNV, YYDKDF (reference sequence). V was pared by 5 bases and J by 0 bases, with 10 bases between. In DNA form, the CDR3 reads TGTGCCACCAGCCCCGGGTTTTCTAACTATGGCTACACCTTC. Translated: CATSPGFSNYGYTF.

This clone is labeled medium-sized. The chain employs TRBV6-4 and TRBJ1-2; D perhaps matches TRBD1 (6 bases). The CDR3 is 10 amino acids. The germline CDR1 and CDR2 sequences are MRHNA and SNTAGT. Trimming cost V 9 bases and J 5 bases, with 7 bases left between them. The CDR3 bases are TGTGCCAGTCAGGGGTATGGCTACACCTTC. Protein sequence: CASQGYGYTF.

This clone was counted ten times or more. This CDR3 reads CASSRDRVISSSYEQYF. The CDR3 coding sequence is TGTGCCAGCAGCAGAGACAGGGTCATCTCTAGCTCCTACGAGCAGTACTTC. The rearrangement links TRBV7-2 to TRBJ2-7; TRBD1 matches 7 bases. The CDR3 loop spans 17 amino acids. CDR1 and CDR2 (germline): SGHTA, FQGNSA. J gave up 0 bases and V 5 bases, and 13 bases lay outside the gene matches.

The table lists this clone with many counts. V gene TRBV11-2 combines with J gene TRBJ1-3; 8 bases agree with TRBD1. The CDR3 consists of 14 residues. With V trimmed by 5 bases and J by 4 bases, 4 bases remained unmatched. Per germline, CDR1 SGHAT and CDR2 FQNNGV. The CDR3 loop is CASSPGTGGNTIYF. CDR3 in DNA: TGTGCCAGCAGCCCAGGGACAGGCGGAAACACCATATATTTT.

At least ten counts were recorded for this clone. This rearrangement joins TRBV4-2 to TRBJ2-2, with 10 bases that match TRBD2. The CDR3 length is 18 residues. Germline lookup yields CDR1 LGHNA and CDR2 YNFKEQ. V shed 0 bases and J 2 bases; nucleotides not matched to a gene: 6. Written as DNA, the CDR3 is TGTGCCAGCAGCCAAGATCCTAGCGGGGGCTATAACACCGGGGAGCTGTTTTTT. Protein product: CASSQDPSGGYNTGELFF.

This sequence joins TRBV6-4 and TRBJ2-1; 7 nucleotides line up with TRBD2. The CDR3 is 15 residues long. Unmatched junction bases numbered 5, after V lost 2 bases and J lost 4 bases. Germline CDR1 MRHNA, CDR2 SNTAGT. CDR3 DNA: TGTGCCAGCAGTGACACCGGGGGGAGATACAATGAGCAGTTCTTC. Protein product: CASSDTGGRYNEQFF.